A single sample gave rise to the 6 T cell receptor beta chains below, sequenced in a study of neoadjuvant anti-PD-1 for oral cavity cancer (dated by TCRdb to about 2021). The sample's time point label, in plain terms: before neoadjuvant nivolumab. The library came from the immunoSEQ multiplex PCR assay. Here the immuneACCESS table is served through TCRdb, limited to in-frame sequences with V and J called. Missing clones are a known gap in these copies; in checked studies unresolved V genes cover under half, and the rest lacks a known reason. The sample contains approximately 83,000 clones, under 85% of them found a single time. Clones ranked in the top ten supply around 3.2% of the sample. This material consisted of PBMCs, taken before nivolumab (anti-PD-1) treatment. These receptors were collected from a person aged 35 to 85 with oral cavity squamous cell carcinoma.

This clone has more than one count but fewer than ten. J is TRBJ1-4 and V is TRBV4-1, with D perhaps TRBD1 (6 bases). Per the germline V gene, CDR1 is MGHRA and CDR2 is YSYEKL. This CDR3 has 15 residues. The V end lost 3 bases, the J end lost 8 bases, and 16 bases lay between the germline ends. CDR3 residues: CASSHPGQIGEKLFF. CDR3 nucleotides: TGCGCCAGCAGCCACCCAGGACAGATCGGCGAAAAACTGTTTTTT.

V usage is TRBV10-2 and J usage is TRBJ2-3; 9 bases map to TRBD2. CDR3 length equals 15 residues. V was pared by 10 bases and J by 3 bases, with 11 bases of the junction left unmatched. Germline V gene data show CDR1 as WSHSY and CDR2 as SAAADI. For the CDR3, the DNA is TGCGCCACCCTAAAAGCGGGAGGTCGGACAGATACGCAGTATTTT. Amino acid sequence: CATLKAGGRTDTQYF.

The V call is TRBV5-1, the J call TRBJ2-7, with 9 bases that match TRBD2. The length of the CDR3 is 15 residues. The germline CDR1 and CDR2 sequences are SGHRS and YFSETQ. With V trimmed by 4 bases and J by 4 bases, 9 bases remained unmatched. In DNA, the CDR3 is TGCGCCAGCAGCCCCGGGACTAGCCCAATATACGAGCAGTACTTC. Translation: CASSPGTSPIYEQYF.

This sequence joins TRBV14 and TRBJ2-7; TRBD2 matches at 11 bases. After removal of 5 bases from V and 7 bases from J, the junction contained 10 bases not matched to a gene. CDR1 is SGHDN, CDR2 FVKESK, per germline. There are 15 residues in the CDR3. The CDR3 protein is CASSSLGIAGGEQYF. For the CDR3, the DNA is TGTGCCAGCAGCTCTCTAGGGATAGCGGGAGGGGAGCAGTACTTC. The full variable domain, rest sourced from reference TRBV14 and TRBJ2-7, is EAGVTQFPSHSVIEKGQTVTLRCDPISGHDNLYWYRRVMGKEIKFLLHFVKESKQDESGMPNNRFLAERTGGTYSTLKVQPAELEDSGVYFCASSSLGIAGGEQYFGPGTRLTVT.

The sample holds one count of this clone. This chain uses TRBV1 with TRBJ2-7; the D call in the table, TRBD2, was not verified against the DNA. TRBV1 is annotated as a pseudogene. The CDR3 has 11 amino acids. CDR3 in amino acids: CTSSQGSLQYF. In DNA, the CDR3 is TGCACCAGCAGCCAAGGTTCCTTGCAGTACTTC.

The chain links TRBV28 to TRBJ2-1; D gene uncertain. The CDR3 spans 15 residues. Germline-derived CDR1 and CDR2 are MDHEN and SYDVKM. The germline V and J ends were trimmed by 7 bases and 3 bases, with 16 bases remaining between them. CDR3 region: CASTDGSAGYNEQFF. In DNA form, the CDR3 reads TGTGCCAGCACAGACGGCTCTGCCGGCTACAATGAGCAGTTCTTC.